The 3 T cell receptor beta chains presented below share a single source sample, sequenced in a study of shared clonotypes between healthy human individuals. Method: immunoSEQ multiplex PCR; TCRdb's copy keeps in-frame clones and lacks some. This sample has over 800,000 clones, with around 93% found just once. Naive CD8 cells lacked CD45RO, underwent positive selection for CCR7 and left out terminally differentiated effector memory CD45RA+ cells. Sequenced material: naive CD8+ T cells sorted from blood. These receptors were obtained from a man under 40 in good health.

This clone turned up a few times. The chain is built from TRBV10-1 and TRBJ2-7; D gene ambiguous. V was shortened by 0 bases and J by 2 bases, with 14 bases between the two germline ends. CDR3 size: 16 residues. The germline V gene has CDR1 WNHNN and CDR2 SYGVQD (reference sequence). CDR3 nucleotides: TGCGCCAGCAGTGAGTCGGGCACCGTTTGGGCCTACGAGCAGTACTTC. It yields the protein CASSESGTVWAYEQYF.

Only one count was recorded for this clone. The chain employs TRBV27 and TRBJ1-4; possibly TRBD1 for D (5 bases). V lost 6 bases and J lost 8, with 16 bases in between. CDR3 size: 14 residues. CDR1 MNHEY and CDR2 SMNVEV come from the germline V gene (reference sequence). CDR3: CASSLGRGDEKLFF. CDR3 bases: TGTGCCAGCAGCCTGGGGAGGGGAGACGAAAAACTGTTTTTT. Filled out from reference TRBV27 and TRBJ1-4, the complete variable domain reads EAQVTQNPRYLITVTGKKLTVTCSQNMNHEYMSWYRQDPGLGLRQIYYSMNVEVTDKGDVPEGYKVSRKEKRNFPLILESPSPNQTSLYFCASSLGRGDEKLFFGSGTQLSVL.

The genes are TRBV7-9 and TRBJ2-1, with D hard to call. The CDR3 sequence is 13 residues long. Germline V CDR1 and CDR2: SEHNR, FQNEAQ (reference sequence). Trimming cost V 3 bases and J 10 bases, with 13 bases left between them. CDR3 bases: TGTGCCAGCAGCTTGGAGAAAAGGGAAGAGCAGTTCTTC. The encoded protein is CASSLEKREEQFF.